This entry concerns a single TCR beta chain. The data derive from a study of blood T cell repertoires in COVID-19. Study-level background: Donors in the United States, Italy and Spain gave samples during acute or convalescent COVID-19. Sample material is recorded as cDNA or gDNA derived from T cells, B-cell-depleted T cells, or PBMCs.

The CDR3 sequence is 11 residues long. Germline V lookup: CDR1 MDHEN, CDR2 SYDVKM. Deletions cut 4 bases from V and 7 bases from J, with 7 bases between. Authors' analysis steps: Amplification of reference gene primers provided the estimated nucleated cell counts. The repertoire was sequenced with immunoSEQ multiplex PCR; TCRdb's copy has only in-frame clones and lacks some. V and J calls and clone size are copied from that table; D and trimming were computed from the DNA. The sample has some 240,000 clones; about four fifths are singletons. The source of this sequence is a woman between 40 and 50 years old who had recovered from COVID-19. This chain joins TRBV28 and TRBJ1-1, with no clear D. The specimen sequenced was peripheral blood. The CDR3 loop reads CASSYSYEAFF. In DNA, the CDR3 is TGTGCCAGCAGTTACAGTTATGAAGCTTTCTTT. Supplemented by reference TRBV28 and TRBJ1-1, the full variable domain reads DVKVTQSSRYLVKRTGEKVFLECVQDMDHENMFWYRQDPGLGLRLIYFSYDVKMKEKGDIPEGYSVSREKKERFSLILESASTNQTSMYLCASSYSYEAFFGQGTRLTVV.